This T cell receptor (beta chain) was recovered during a study of CD8 T cells in Susac syndrome (dated by TCRdb to between 2019 and 2020). Turning to the overall study: Of the Susac syndrome patients who were sequenced, 5 or 6 had clinically active disease and eight were in clinical remission. The study used repertoire sequencing to test whether antigen drove CD8+ T cell activation and differentiation in Susac syndrome. Susac syndrome patients were therapy-naive, on corticosteroids (some also receiving IVIg), or on IVIg alone at blood withdrawal. Results the study describes overall, beyond this receptor: The study acknowledged that relatively few individuals were included in the TCR sequencing and HLA analysis. No clonal expansion was detected in the CD4+ T cell repertoire of Susac syndrome patients.

Peripheral blood CD8+ and CD4+ T cells from healthy donors, Susac syndrome patients and multiple sclerosis patients were profiled by high-throughput TCR beta sequencing. Recently defined diagnostic criteria for definite or probable disease were met by the Susac syndrome patients. Bulk CD8+ and CD4+ T cells were purified by magnetic negative isolation, while CD8+ TEMRA cells were enriched using FACS. Blood was drawn into EDTA tubes, processed within 24 hours, and PBMCs were isolated by density gradient centrifugation. PBMCs intended for TCR sequencing were cryopreserved in liquid nitrogen and were subsequently thawed in a 37 degrees C water bath. The sorted or isolated CD4+, CD8+ and CD8+ TEMRA cells had a purity of 90% or higher. Trimming removed 2 bases from V and 0 bases from J, leaving 5 bases between the germline ends. CDR1 is given as LGHDT and CDR2 as YNNKEL, both from the germline V gene (reference sequence). The CDR3 sequence holds 14 residues, the cysteine and phenylalanine included. CDR3 DNA only is kept here, 42 bases in frame from base 1.

Details on this clonotype: What this receptor recognizes is not known. Per-base quality was not reported, and no clone a single base away is much larger than it.

RNA was extracted using the RNeasy kit, and roughly 0.45 to 1 ug of the RNA was reverse transcribed with random hexamers. The immunoSEQ multiplex PCR assay, covering 54 Vbeta and 13 Jbeta segments, was used to amplify TCR beta CDR3 regions. To correct PCR amplification bias, a synthetic template baseline was used for both primer optimization and computational correction. The published analysis was carried out like this. Reads were annotated to V, D and J genes according to IMGT and were analyzed with immunoSEQ Analyzer, with only productive sequences retained. To calculate clonality, Shannon entropy was normalized by log2 of the number of productive unique sequences and then subtracted from one. Public and private clones were assessed among the 100 most prevalent clones of each patient and control. Clones were defined as Susac-specific when absent from the healthy and MS cohorts, from approximately 1,100 published viral clones and from other ImmuneACCESS disease sequences. TCRdb reanalyzed the raw reads on its own, using fastp at Q25 for trimming and MiXCR for clone calling, and kept in-frame beta chains. Each entry is one CDR3 protein sequence, shown with its most common DNA and genes. TCRdb's processing, not the study's, gives the V and J calls here. This sample has roughly 150,000 distinct CDR3 sequences in its table, and 90% to 97% of those were observed once. The top ten clones comprise 0.075% to 0.09% of the sample.

The receptor was derived from a human donor with Susac syndrome. The receptor chain draws on TRBV3-1 and TRBJ1-5; the D gene cannot be named for sure. Material: CD4+ T cells from PBMCs. CDR3 region: CASSQLTSNQPQHF. Here is the DNA: TGTGCCAGCAGCCAATTGACTAGCAATCAGCCCCAGCATTTT.